Reported below is one TCR beta chain. Its antigen is not identified. This sample was included in a study of TIL therapy for anti-PD-1-resistant metastatic lung cancer. Study details: By whole-exome sequencing, median non-synonymous tumor mutation burden was under 1.9 mutations per megabase. Points from the study as a whole: TIL clonotype persistence in blood showed no apparent association with response.

Sequencing used immunoSEQ v3. The table came from immunoSEQ multiplex PCR; TCRdb's copy has only in-frame clones and leaves some out. The sample has some 46,000 clones; 70% to 80% are singletons. CDR1 is SGHTA and CDR2 is FQGTGA in the germline V gene. The CDR3 extends over 14 amino acids. Trimming left V 2 bases short and J 4 bases short, with 11 bases between. As for time point: pre-treatment sample, taken before nivolumab and TIL therapy. The source was blood, collected at baseline. This clonotype was sampled from a man aged 65-85 years with non-small cell lung cancer. The V call is TRBV7-3, the J call TRBJ2-5, with D possibly called TRBD1 or TRBD2 (5 bases each). As DNA, the CDR3 is TGTGCCAGCAGCTTATCAGGGACGGTAGAGACCCAGTACTTC. Translated, it gives CASSLSGTVETQYF.